The sample holds a few counts of the clone carrying this T cell receptor (beta chain). Its antigen is unidentified. TCRalpha and TCRbeta libraries used 5'RACE with constant-segment primers and UMIs. TCRdb passed the 5' RACE reads through MiXCR, listing each CDR3 protein once. The repertoire consists of some 190,000 distinct CDR3 sequences, with 18% occurring once and the leading ten covering 2.4%. These data belong to a study of T-cell memory formation after mild COVID-19. General study results and limits: Day 15 to 85 contracting clones showed balanced CD4/CD8; day 15 to 37 expanders favored CD4+.

The germline V gene encodes CDR1 MDHEN and CDR2 SYDVKM. Trimming cost V 6 bases and J 7 bases; bases outside gene matches: 9. CDR3 length equals 15 residues. The rearrangement joins TRBV28 to TRBJ1-6, with TRBD1 matching 7 bases. This receptor was taken from an adult woman who had mild COVID-19 (a few samples of this study predate the infection). Cell type and time point are not known. Input material: PBMCs or a T cell subset sorted from them (not recorded which). In nucleotides, the CDR3 is TGTGCCAGCAGCCCTTCGACAGGGATAAATTCACCCCTCCACTTT. Protein product: CASSPSTGINSPLHF.